This record looks at one T cell receptor (beta chain) sequence and its context. The antigen is undetermined. The entry originates in a study of T cell responses to AZD1222 COVID-19 vaccine. Regarding the study as a whole: Clonal diversity was possibly underestimated, and the donors were mostly white British, with more females. Elevations in Spike-specific TCR breadth and depth followed administration of two AZD1222 doses.

The method was immunoSEQ multiplex PCR; TCRdb's version includes in-frame clones alone and lacks a portion of them. The sample contains approximately 140,000 clones, over 75% of which appear only once. Germline CDR1 SQVTM, CDR2 ANQGSEA. Germline trimming cut 7 bases from V and 2 bases from J; bases unmatched to any gene: 8. This CDR3 spans 13 amino acids. Sequenced material: peripheral blood, taken 28 days after the second AZD1222 dose. The receptor was isolated from an adult who received the AZD1222 COVID-19 vaccine. The rearrangement uses TRBV29-1 and TRBJ2-7; 7 bases agree with TRBD2. CDR3 nucleotides: TGCAGCGCCCGCGGAGGGACTACCTACGAGCAGTACTTC. Its translation is CSARGGTTYEQYF.